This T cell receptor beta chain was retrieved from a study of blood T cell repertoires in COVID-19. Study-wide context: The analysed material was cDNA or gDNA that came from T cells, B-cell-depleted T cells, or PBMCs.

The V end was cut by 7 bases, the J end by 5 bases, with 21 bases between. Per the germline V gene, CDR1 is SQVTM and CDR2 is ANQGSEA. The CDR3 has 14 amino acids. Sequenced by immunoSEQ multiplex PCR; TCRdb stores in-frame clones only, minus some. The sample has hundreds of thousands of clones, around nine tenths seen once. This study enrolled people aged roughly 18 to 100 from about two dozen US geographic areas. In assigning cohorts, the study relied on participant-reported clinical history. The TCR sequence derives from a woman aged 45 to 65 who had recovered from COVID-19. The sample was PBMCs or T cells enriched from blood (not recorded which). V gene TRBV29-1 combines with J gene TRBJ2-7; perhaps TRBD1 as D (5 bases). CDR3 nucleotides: TGCAGCGCCTGGGGTCAGAATAGGGGTAACGAGCAGTACTTC. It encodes CSAWGQNRGNEQYF.